A selection of T cell receptor beta chains follows, all from one sample in a study of graft-versus-host responses after intestinal transplantation. Clones were sequenced by immunoSEQ multiplex PCR, and TCRdb holds only the in-frame ones, with some missing. The sample has tens of thousands of clones, around 86% seen once. Specimen: ileum tissue, collected 350 to 400 days after transplant. The receptor set was obtained from a human patient who received an intestinal transplant, so some T cells may come from the graft donor. Both conserved end residues are part of each CDR3. The D gene is left open where the match is weak. The listing skips clone size in some rows; elsewhere it reads once, few, many or a size class.

V gene	D gene	clone size	J gene	CDR3 DNA	CDR3 protein
TRBV18	TRBD1	large	TRBJ1-6	TGTGCCAGCTCACCCCGCGGGACAGGAGGGGATTCACCCCTCCACTTT	CASSPRGTGGDSPLHF
TRBV15	NA	NA	TRBJ1-1	TGTGCCACCAGCAGATCCGGGGCCTGGGGCACTGAAGCTTTCTTT	CATSRSGAWGTEAFF
TRBV5-1	NA	NA	TRBJ2-5	TGCGCCAGCAGTTACGAAGAGACCCAGTACTTC	CASSYEETQYF
TRBV5-1	NA	NA	TRBJ1-2	TGCGCCAGCAGCTTGGCGATAGGGGGAGGCTACACCTTC	CASSLAIGGGYTF
TRBV7-9	NA	NA	TRBJ1-5	TGTGCCAGCAGCGGGGCAAACAATCAGCCCCAGCATTTT	CASSGANNQPQHF
TRBV10-1	TRBD1	once	TRBJ2-1	TGCGCCAGCAGTGAGGCCTCGACAGGGCTACTGTACAATGAGCAGTTCTTC	CASSEASTGLLYNEQFF
TRBV6-1	NA	few	TRBJ2-4	TGTGCCAGCAGTGAGCAAGCCTCGAAAAACATTCAGTACTTC	CASSEQASKNIQYF
TRBV4-1	NA	NA	TRBJ1-2	TGCGCCAGCAGCCAAGATCAGGTCTCAAGTTATGGGGACTATGGCTACACCTTC	CASSQDQVSSYGDYGYTF
TRBV11-2	TRBD2	NA	TRBJ2-1	TGTGCCAGCAGCTTAGATGCTGGACTAGCGGCATACAATGAGCAGTTCTTC	CASSLDAGLAAYNEQFF
TRBV9	NA	NA	TRBJ2-5	TGTGCCAGCAGCGGGACAGCGCAAGAGACCCAGTACTTC	CASSGTAQETQYF
TRBV6-5	NA	NA	TRBJ2-6	TGTGCCAGCAGTTTTGATTCTGGGGCCAACGTCCTGACTTTC	CASSFDSGANVLTF
TRBV11-2	NA	NA	TRBJ1-1	TGTGCCAGCAGCTTAGAACAGGGCACTGAAGCTTTCTTT	CASSLEQGTEAFF
TRBV27	NA	NA	TRBJ1-1	TGTGCCAGCAGTTTTGGTGCGAACACTGAAGCTTTCTTT	CASSFGANTEAFF
TRBV19	NA	NA	TRBJ2-7	TGTGCCAGTAGTAGGGGCGTATTAAACGAGCAGTACTTC	CASSRGVLNEQYF
TRBV19	NA	NA	TRBJ1-4	TGTGCCAGAAAAACAGGGAGTGGTGCAACTAATGAAAAACTGTTTTTT	CARKTGSGATNEKLFF
TRBV18	NA	NA	TRBJ2-7	TGTGCCAGCTCACGACCCAAGTTGTACGAGCAGTACTTC	CASSRPKLYEQYF
TRBV10-3	TRBD1	NA	TRBJ1-2	TGTGCCATCACTCCAGGGGGCTATGGCTACACCTTC	CAITPGGYGYTF
TRBV6-1	NA	NA	TRBJ2-7	TGTGCCAGCAGTGATGAGCCGACAGGCTATTCTTACGAGCAGTACTTC	CASSDEPTGYSYEQYF
TRBV5-6	TRBD2	NA	TRBJ2-1	TGTGCCAGCAGCTTTCGGGGGGACTACAATGAGCAGTTCTTC	CASSFRGDYNEQFF
TRBV7-3	TRBD1	few	TRBJ1-1	TGTGCCAGCAGCTTACAGGGGGGGAACACTGAAGCTTTCTTT	CASSLQGGNTEAFF
TRBV28	NA	NA	TRBJ2-3	TGTGCCAGCAGCCTGCTGGGGGATCGAATAGATACGCAGTATTTT	CASSLLGDRIDTQYF
TRBV11-3	NA	NA	TRBJ2-1	TGTGCCAGCAGCTCACAGGGCCATGAGCAGTTCTTC	CASSSQGHEQFF
TRBV29-1	TRBD2	once	TRBJ2-5	TGCAGCGTTGAAGGGACTAGCGGCCCAGGTACTGGGGAGACCCAGTACTTC	CSVEGTSGPGTGETQYF
TRBV7-3	NA	once	TRBJ2-3	TGTGCCAGCAGTCACGGGCTGGGGGCGGATACGCAGTATTTT	CASSHGLGADTQYF
TRBV30	NA	NA	TRBJ2-2	TGTGCCTGGAGGTATCAAGGTGTAGCCGGGGAGCTGTTTTTT	CAWRYQGVAGELFF
TRBV9	NA	few	TRBJ2-7	TGTGCCAGCAGCGTATCCCACAGGGACCATCAGGGCCCTTTTTACGAGCAGTACTTC	CASSVSHRDHQGPFYEQYF
TRBV9	NA	NA	TRBJ2-2	TGTGCCAGCAGCGGGGGGCTCGCCGGGGAGCTGTTTTTT	CASSGGLAGELFF
TRBV25-1	NA	once	TRBJ1-1	TGTGCCAGCAGCGCTGCACTAACAGGGAAGAACACTGAAGCTTTCTTT	CASSAALTGKNTEAFF
TRBV19	TRBD1	NA	TRBJ1-5	TGTGCCAGTAGTATAGGACAGGGGCAGCCCCAGCATTTT	CASSIGQGQPQHF
TRBV5-6	NA	NA	TRBJ2-5	TGTGCCAGCAGCGCAACCTCAGCAGGGGAGACCCAGTACTTC	CASSATSAGETQYF
TRBV15	NA	NA	TRBJ1-1	TGTGCCACCAGCAGAGATCTGAACGCTGGGGGTACCATGAACACTGAAGCTTTCTTT	CATSRDLNAGGTMNTEAFF
TRBV7-3	NA	NA	TRBJ2-1	TGTGCCAGCAGCCTCGACGGACGGGAAATCCCTCAGTTCTTC	CASSLDGREIPQFF
TRBV6-1	NA	NA	TRBJ1-5	TGTGCCAGCAGTGAATTCGGAGGGCATAGCAATCAGCCCCAGCATTTT	CASSEFGGHSNQPQHF
TRBV6-4	TRBD1	NA	TRBJ2-6	TGTGCCAGCAGTGACTCGAGGAACAGGGGGCCTTGGGGGGCCAACGTCCTGACTTTC	CASSDSRNRGPWGANVLTF
TRBV28	NA	NA	TRBJ2-1	TGTGCCAGCAGTCCTCTTCAAGGTAGGGACAATGAGCAGTTCTTC	CASSPLQGRDNEQFF
TRBV15	NA	NA	TRBJ1-6	TGTGCCACCAGCCTAACGGTCTATAATTCACCCCTCCACTTT	CATSLTVYNSPLHF
TRBV23-1	NA	NA	TRBJ1-5	TGCGCCAGCAGTCAATACCACAGGGCAAGCAATCAGCCCCAGCATTTT	CASSQYHRASNQPQHF
TRBV6-1	TRBD1	NA	TRBJ2-7	TGTGCCAGCATGGACAGGGTCAGATCCTACGAGCAGTACTTC	CASMDRVRSYEQYF
TRBV5-1	NA	NA	TRBJ2-1	TGCGCCAGCAGCTTGGGTTTGGCGGGGGAGCAGTTCTTC	CASSLGLAGEQFF
TRBV13	NA	NA	TRBJ1-3	TGTGCCAGCACCCCTTCGCGCCCGTGGACGGCCGGAATTGGAAACACCATATATTTT	CASTPSRPWTAGIGNTIYF
TRBV5-6	NA	NA	TRBJ2-1	TGTGCCAGCAGCCCCGTCGCGGCGCACAATGAGCAGTTCTTC	CASSPVAAHNEQFF
TRBV6-5	NA	once	TRBJ2-2	TGTGCCAGCAGTTACTCCGGGACTCCATCCGGGGAGCTGTTTTTT	CASSYSGTPSGELFF
TRBV6-1	NA	NA	TRBJ2-1	TGTGCCAGCAGGACCGGCCTGGCCAATGAGCAGTTCTTC	CASRTGLANEQFF
TRBV7-3	TRBD1	NA	TRBJ1-5	TGTGCCAGCAGCTTAACTAACGTGGGACAGGGGGACCATCAGCCCCAGCATTTT	CASSLTNVGQGDHQPQHF
TRBV14	NA	NA	TRBJ2-3	TGTGCCAGCAGCCAATCGCCAGGGACACTTACAGGGACAGATACGCAGTATTTT	CASSQSPGTLTGTDTQYF
TRBV4-2	NA	NA	TRBJ2-1	TGTGCCAGCAGCCAAGATTTGACAGCACGATACAATGAGCAGTTCTTC	CASSQDLTARYNEQFF
TRBV6-5	TRBD2	NA	TRBJ2-3	TGTGCCAGCAGTTTGGAAGCGGGAGGGCTCGCAGATACGCAGTATTTT	CASSLEAGGLADTQYF
TRBV9	TRBD1	NA	TRBJ1-3	TGTGCCAGCAGCGTGACCGGGACAGGGATAGGAAACACCATATATTTT	CASSVTGTGIGNTIYF
TRBV30	NA	NA	TRBJ1-2	TGTGCCTGGAGTGGGCCCAACAGCGGGGGAGGCTACACCTTC	CAWSGPNSGGGYTF
TRBV6-6	TRBD2	NA	TRBJ2-5	TGTGCCAGCGGTGTAGCGGGAATGTACCAAGAGACCCAGTACTTC	CASGVAGMYQETQYF
TRBV6-4	NA	NA	TRBJ2-2	TGTGCCAGCAGTGAGGAAGCGGCATTAACCGGGGAGCTGTTTTTT	CASSEEAALTGELFF
TRBV9	NA	NA	TRBJ2-2	TGTGCCAGCAGCGTTCTAGCAGGGGCCGGGGAGCTGTTTTTT	CASSVLAGAGELFF
TRBV11-2	NA	NA	TRBJ2-6	TGTGCCAGCAGCTTAGGTGACAGCACGTCCTCTGGGGCCAACGTCCTGACTTTC	CASSLGDSTSSGANVLTF
TRBV11-1	NA	NA	TRBJ2-7	TGTGCCAGCAGCTTTTCCGGAGGAGGGCCTCGCGAGCAGTACTTC	CASSFSGGGPREQYF
TRBV5-1	NA	NA	TRBJ2-4	TGCGCCAGCAGCTTGACACTAGCCAAAAACATTCAGTACTTC	CASSLTLAKNIQYF
TRBV9	NA	once	TRBJ2-3	TGTGCCAGCAGCGTCGCGGTGATGGGCACAGATACGCAGTATTTT	CASSVAVMGTDTQYF
TRBV6-5	NA	NA	TRBJ1-1	TGTGCCAGCAACCCCGATCCGGTCATGAACACTGAAGCTTTCTTT	CASNPDPVMNTEAFF